This T cell receptor (beta chain) derives from a study of T-cell memory formation after mild COVID-19. The CDR3 has 20 amino acids. Germline V lookup: CDR1 SGHDN, CDR2 FVKESK. J was trimmed by 4 bases and V by 4 bases; bases with no gene match: 22. TCRdb used MiXCR to reprocess the 5' RACE reads, holding one entry per CDR3 protein. This sample yields about 430,000 distinct CDR3 sequences, of which more than 20% are seen a single time; about 10% belongs to the top ten. This clonotype was sampled from an adult woman who had mild COVID-19 (a few samples of this study predate the infection). Cell type and time point are not known. The material sequenced was PBMCs or a T cell subset sorted from them (not recorded which). The chain couples TRBV14 to TRBJ2-7; 10 nucleotides line up with TRBD2. CDR3 in DNA: TGTGCCAGCAGCCTAGGACTAGCGGAGACCACACCCTGGGCCTATTACGAGCAGTACTTC. Protein product: CASSLGLAETTPWAYYEQYF.